This T cell receptor (beta chain) comes out of a study of shared clonotypes between healthy human individuals. Whole-study findings and limits: Four donors held about 5% of naive CD4 clonotypes in common.

Of note for this clone: Its target is unknown.

The germline gives CDR1 LNHDA, CDR2 SQIVND (reference sequence). This CDR3 has 15 residues. V dropped 5 bases and J dropped 3; count of bases not matched to a gene: 7. Profiling relied on immunoSEQ multiplex PCR, and the TCRdb table lists in-frame clones only, not all of them. Here the sample spans approximately 620,000 clones, roughly 97% being singletons. The rearrangement joins TRBV19 to TRBJ1-1; 9 bases map to TRBD1. This sequence was found in a woman in her twenties or thirties in good health. Sequenced input: naive CD4+ T cells sorted from blood. As to subset: CD45RA+ positively selected. CDR3 sequence: CASSSQGARDTEAFF. The CDR3 DNA reads TGTGCCAGTAGTTCACAGGGGGCGAGGGACACTGAAGCTTTCTTT. The full variable domain, completed using reference TRBV19 and TRBJ1-1, is DGGITQSPKYLFRKEGQNVTLSCEQNLNHDAMYWYRQDPGQGLRLIYYSQIVNDFQKGDIAEGYSVSREKKESFPLTVTSAQKNPTAFYLCASSSQGARDTEAFFGQGTRLTVV.